The subject of this entry is one T cell receptor (beta chain). The target of this receptor is not known. Base qualities are not at hand, and no much larger clone is one base apart. Peripheral blood CD8+ and CD4+ T cells from healthy donors, Susac syndrome patients and multiple sclerosis patients were profiled by high-throughput TCR beta sequencing. Healthy donors were age- and sex-matched controls. CD8+ TEMRA cells were enriched by FACS, while bulk CD8+ and CD4+ T cells were purified by magnetic negative isolation. Blood was collected in EDTA tubes and processed within 24 hours, with PBMCs isolated through density gradient centrifugation. PBMCs destined for TCR sequencing were cryopreserved in liquid nitrogen and later thawed in a 37 °C water bath. The sorted or isolated CD4+, CD8+ and CD8+ TEMRA cells reached a purity of at least 90%. Trimming costs V 10 bases and J 3 bases, and their ends lie 16 bases apart. From the cysteine up to the phenylalanine, the CDR3 has a length of 13 residues. The CDR3 DNA has 39 bases and is translated from base 1. CDR1 and CDR2, looked up from the germline V gene, are MGHDK and SYGVNS.

The data derive from a study of CD8 T cells in Susac syndrome (dated by TCRdb to the late 2010s). In the study overall: Repertoire sequencing was used to test whether CD8+ T cell activation and differentiation in Susac syndrome was antigen driven.

RNA was extracted using the RNeasy kit, and roughly 0.5 to 1 ug of the RNA was reverse transcribed with random hexamers. The immunoSEQ multiplex PCR assay, covering 54 Vbeta and 13 Jbeta segments, was used to amplify TCR beta CDR3 regions. To correct PCR amplification bias, a synthetic template baseline was used for both primer optimization and computational correction. As for how the authors treated the data: Reads were assigned to V, D and J genes according to IMGT and analyzed in immunoSEQ Analyzer, with only productive sequences retained. To calculate clonality, Shannon entropy was normalized by log2 of the number of productive unique sequences and then subtracted from one. For each patient and control, public and private clones were evaluated within the 100 most prevalent clones. Clones were defined as Susac-specific if absent from the healthy and MS cohorts, from approximately 1,100 published viral clones and from other ImmuneACCESS disease sequences. TCRdb reworked the public reads: Q25 trimming with fastp, MiXCR clone assembly, productive beta chains retained. CDR3 protein duplicates are merged, each entry listing the most common genes and DNA. Clone size and V and J calls follow TCRdb, not the original study. This sample lists about 160,000 distinct CDR3 sequences; about 90% were detected once. The ten largest clones take up around 0.087% of the sample.

The full study reports these points: The TCR sequencing and HLA analysis was acknowledged to have included a relatively small number of individuals.

Material: CD4+ T cells from PBMCs. The chain uses TRBV25-1 and TRBJ2-7; the D gene may be TRBD1 or TRBD2, since each aligns over 6 bases. The receptor's source is a human donor in good health. The CDR3 corresponds to CATGRDTYYEQYF. The DNA is TGTGCCACCGGGCGGGACACTTACTACGAGCAGTACTTC.